Listed below are T cell receptor beta chains from one sample, sequenced in a study of brain T cells in children with intractable seizures. Only in-frame clones appear in the TCRdb table, and some are missing; sequencing was by immunoSEQ multiplex PCR. The sample contains hundreds of thousands of clones, 93% of which appear only once. Sample: peripheral blood, taken about 5 months after surgery. These receptor sequences come from a boy in the first two years of life with tuberous sclerosis and intractable seizures. Each CDR3 is given with its conserved first and last residue. The order of the fields is CDR3 length, V gene, D gene, clone size, J gene, CDR3 DNA, CDR3 protein. A D gene is named only where the DNA matches it firmly. Expanded clones are given a class, and other clones once, few, many or no size at all.

>18|TRBV4-1|NA|NA|TRBJ2-3
TGCGCCAGCAGCACCTCCGGGACATCAAGTGGGTACACAGATACGCAGTATTTT
CASSTSGTSSGYTDTQYF
>13|TRBV28|TRBD1|NA|TRBJ1-3
TGTGCCAGCTCGCAGGGGGGTGGAAACACCATATATTTT
CASSQGGGNTIYF
>16|TRBV28|TRBD1|NA|TRBJ2-5
TGTGCCAGCAGTTCCCCGGGACAGTCTACTCAAGAGACCCAGTACTTC
CASSSPGQSTQETQYF
>15|TRBV14|TRBD1|NA|TRBJ2-1
TGTGCCAGCAGCCAAGGACAGGGGGCAGGGTATGAGCAGTTCTTC
CASSQGQGAGYEQFF
>14|TRBV27|NA|NA|TRBJ1-2
TGTGCCAGCAGTTTCCAGGGTGGTTCGACAGGCTACACCTTC
CASSFQGGSTGYTF
>14|TRBV19|NA|NA|TRBJ1-1
TGTGCCAGTAGTATTCCGGGACGGAGCACTGAAGCTTTCTTT
CASSIPGRSTEAFF
>13|TRBV30|NA|NA|TRBJ1-6
TGTGCCTGGGGACAGTTATATAATTCACCCCTCCACTTT
CAWGQLYNSPLHF
>14|TRBV9|NA|NA|TRBJ1-4
TGTGCCAGCAGCGTAGCCCGGGCCGATGAAAAACTGTTTTTT
CASSVARADEKLFF
>11|TRBV9|TRBD1|NA|TRBJ1-2
TGTGCCAGCAGCCGACAGGGTGGCTACACCTTC
CASSRQGGYTF
>15|TRBV5-1|NA|NA|TRBJ1-2
TGCGCCAGCAGCTCCTCTGGGGAATGGGACTATGGCTACACCTTC
CASSSSGEWDYGYTF
>14|TRBV29-1|TRBD1|NA|TRBJ1-2
TGCAGCGTTGGATCAGGGGGTTCTATAAGTGGCTACACCTTC
CSVGSGGSISGYTF
>14|TRBV7-9|TRBD2|NA|TRBJ2-7
TGTGCCAGCAGCCCGGGAGGGGGCTCCTACGAGCAGTACTTC
CASSPGGGSYEQYF
>14|TRBV3-1/TRBV3-2|TRBD1|once|TRBJ2-2
TGTGCCAGCAGGTCAGGGGGATACACCGGGGAGCTGTTTTTT
CASRSGGYTGELFF
>14|TRBV25-1|NA|NA|TRBJ1-2
TGTGCCAGCAGTGATTCCAAAGAGCTGTATGGCTACACCTTC
CASSDSKELYGYTF
>11|TRBV30|TRBD1|NA|TRBJ1-1
TGTGCCTGGAGGGGACAGGGTGAAGCTTTCTTT
CAWRGQGEAFF
>14|TRBV3-1/TRBV3-2|NA|NA|TRBJ2-3
TGTGCCAGCAGCCAAGGGACTAGCACAGATACGCAGTATTTT
CASSQGTSTDTQYF
>15|TRBV2|NA|NA|TRBJ1-2
TGTGCCAGCAGGGAGCTGACAGTCACTACCTATGGCTACACCTTC
CASRELTVTTYGYTF
>16|TRBV11-3|TRBD2|NA|TRBJ2-3
TGTGCCAGCAGCCCTCGACTAGCGGGGGGAACAGATACGCAGTATTTT
CASSPRLAGGTDTQYF
>14|TRBV18|NA|NA|TRBJ2-3
TGTGCCAGCTCAGAGGGTTTGCGCACAGATACGCAGTATTTT
CASSEGLRTDTQYF
>15|TRBV6-5|TRBD1|NA|TRBJ1-6
TGTGCCAGCAGTTACAGCAGGGGGCATAATTCACCCCTCCACTTT
CASSYSRGHNSPLHF
>15|TRBV27|TRBD1|NA|TRBJ1-1
TGTGCCAGCAGTTTACGGACAGGGACGAACACTGAAGCTTTCTTT
CASSLRTGTNTEAFF
>15|TRBV5-1|TRBD1|NA|TRBJ2-7
TGCGCCAGCAGCTTCACGACAGGGTTGAACGTGGAGCAGTACTTC
CASSFTTGLNVEQYF
>19|TRBV4-1|NA|few|TRBJ1-2
TGCGCCAGCAGCCAAGGAGCCAGGGCAGGGATCGTTCGGGCCTATGGCTACACCTTC
CASSQGARAGIVRAYGYTF
>13|TRBV29-1|TRBD1|NA|TRBJ2-7
TGCAGCGTCCCATCCGGGACAGGGTACGAGCAGTACTTC
CSVPSGTGYEQYF
>13|TRBV4-2|NA|NA|TRBJ1-2
TGTGCCAGCAGCCCCATCGATCTCTATGGCTACACCTTC
CASSPIDLYGYTF
>13|TRBV30|NA|NA|TRBJ1-1
TGTGCCTGGAGTATAAGGGGTGGCACTGAAGCTTTCTTT
CAWSIRGGTEAFF
>15|TRBV6-5|NA|NA|TRBJ1-1
TGTGCCAGCAGTTACTCCGCCAGAATGAACACTGAAGCTTTCTTT
CASSYSARMNTEAFF
>15|TRBV6-1|NA|NA|TRBJ2-7
TGTGCCAGCAGTGATATTCTAGCAGCACTTTACGAGCAGTACTTC
CASSDILAALYEQYF
>13|TRBV11-3|NA|NA|TRBJ1-1
TGTGCCAGCAGCTTAGGGGGCAACACTGAAGCTTTCTTT
CASSLGGNTEAFF
>16|TRBV11-2|TRBD1|NA|TRBJ2-2
TGTGCCAGCAGCTTCACGACAGGGTACGACACCGGGGAGCTGTTTTTT
CASSFTTGYDTGELFF
>16|TRBV19|TRBD2|NA|TRBJ2-3
TGTGCCAGTACCCTGACTAGCGGCTTTAGCACAGATACGCAGTATTTT
CASTLTSGFSTDTQYF
>14|TRBV29-1|NA|NA|TRBJ1-3
TGCAGCGCACTCACAGCCACCTCTGGAAACACCATATATTTT
CSALTATSGNTIYF
>14|TRBV30|NA|NA|TRBJ1-2
TGTGCCTGGTCAGACAGCCTGACTAACTATGGCTACACCTTC
CAWSDSLTNYGYTF
>13|TRBV9|NA|few|TRBJ1-1
TGTGCCAGCAGCGTCGGGACGAACACTGAAGCTTTCTTT
CASSVGTNTEAFF
>15|TRBV27|NA|NA|TRBJ2-4
TGTGCCAGCAGTTTAGGAAGTCCTTCCATAAACATTCAGTACTTC
CASSLGSPSINIQYF
>13|TRBV27|NA|NA|TRBJ1-1
TGTGCCAGCAGGGACAGATTGAACACTGAAGCTTTCTTT
CASRDRLNTEAFF
>20|TRBV18|TRBD1|NA|TRBJ2-3
TGTGCCAGCTCACCTTCCGCCGGGACAGTACTCCCTTTCGCGACAGATACGCAGTATTTT
CASSPSAGTVLPFATDTQYF
>13|TRBV15|NA|NA|TRBJ1-2
TGTGCCACCAGCACCCCCGGTGGGGATCGCTACACCTTC
CATSTPGGDRYTF
>13|TRBV29-1|NA|NA|TRBJ2-7
TGCAGCGTTCTACAGCCCCCCAGCTACGAGCAGTACTTC
CSVLQPPSYEQYF
>14|TRBV6-5|NA|NA|TRBJ1-6
TGTGCCAGCCGGGGAGAGGGCTATAATTCACCCCTCCACTTT
CASRGEGYNSPLHF
>16|TRBV18|TRBD1|once|TRBJ1-2
TGTGCCAGCTCACCAATCGGGACAGGGCCTTTAGGAGGCTACACCTTC
CASSPIGTGPLGGYTF
>13|TRBV7-7|NA|few|TRBJ2-1
TGTGCTAGCAGCTTAGCTCTCGCGAATGAGCAGTTCTTC
CASSLALANEQFF
>12|TRBV2|NA|NA|TRBJ2-3
TGTGCCAGCCCGTCTAGCACAGATACGCAGTATTTT
CASPSSTDTQYF
>12|TRBV12-3/TRBV12-4|NA|NA|TRBJ1-2
TGTGCCCCCGCTCCACACGCGGATGGCTACACCTTC
CAPAPHADGYTF
>15|TRBV19|NA|NA|TRBJ2-7
TGTGCCAGTAGTCCACACTCCAGGGACTCCTACGAGCAGTACTTC
CASSPHSRDSYEQYF
>16|TRBV27|NA|NA|TRBJ1-4
TGTGCCAGCAGCCGCTTGTCGTCAGGGTTGGGGGAAAAACTGTTTTTT
CASSRLSSGLGEKLFF
>16|TRBV5-4|TRBD2|NA|TRBJ2-5
TGTGCCAGCAGCTTGCCCGTAGCGGGAGGGCAAGAGACCCAGTACTTC
CASSLPVAGGQETQYF
>16|TRBV4-2|TRBD2|NA|TRBJ2-5
TGTGCCAGCAGCCAGTTCCGGGACTACCTACAAGAGACCCAGTACTTC
CASSQFRDYLQETQYF
>15|TRBV6-5|NA|NA|TRBJ1-2
TGTGCCAGCAGTTACTCGGCAGGGAGACCCTATGGCTACACCTTC
CASSYSAGRPYGYTF
>14|TRBV7-8|TRBD1|NA|TRBJ2-5
TGTGCCAGCAGCCGTAGACAGGGGGCCGAGACCCAGTACTTC
CASSRRQGAETQYF